This T cell receptor beta chain was sequenced during a study of T cells in Graves' hyperthyroidism and ophthalmopathy. The CDR3 spans 13 residues. Trimming removed 8 bases from V and 5 bases from J, with 16 bases in between. From germline, CDR1 is MNHNS and CDR2 SASEGT. TCR beta CDR3 region amplification was performed from RNA transcripts. The TCR CDR3 was amplified in a first-round RT-PCR using the HTBI primer set. TCRdb passed the multiplex PCR reads through MiXCR, listing each CDR3 protein once. The profile shows over 200,000 distinct CDR3 sequences, roughly 15% of them singletons. Ten or more counts support this clonotype. Antigen specificity is unknown. Whole-study results and caveats: Most clonotypes expanded in thyroid above 0.001 were likewise present in blood.

Diagnoses were made from clinical symptoms, serum measures (thyroxine and TRAb), thyroid ultrasound and orbital computed tomography. Extraction of PBMCs used 7.5 to 10 ml of fresh peripheral blood. The sample consisted of blood. This clonotype was sampled from a woman in her forties with Graves' hyperthyroidism that later progressed to Graves' ophthalmopathy. The genes are TRBV6-1 and TRBJ2-7, with D perhaps TRBD1 (6 bases). CDR3 in DNA: TGTGCCAGCCGCGTTGCCTCAGGGGACGAGCAGTACTTC. As protein: CASRVASGDEQYF.